Listed here are 30 T cell receptor beta chains from one sample, sequenced in a study of TIL therapy for anti-PD-1-resistant metastatic lung cancer. Time point described: pre-treatment sample, taken before nivolumab and TIL therapy. The immunoSEQ assay was v3. Assay used: immunoSEQ multiplex PCR; TCRdb lists only in-frame clones, some missing. Among just under 60,000 clones listed, under 75% were seen once. Here the sequenced sample was blood, taken at baseline. Receptors originate from a person aged 30 to 80 with non-small cell lung cancer.

The genes are TRBV19 and TRBJ2-2, with 11 bases that match TRBD1. This CDR3 region has 17 residues. The junction had 8 bases not matched to a gene; V was cut back by 5 bases and J by 3 bases. Germline assignment: CDR1 LNHDA and CDR2 SQIVND (reference sequence). CDR3 DNA: TGTGCCAGTAGTTCCCGGGACAGGGGGTACTACACCGGGGAGCTGTTTTTT. Translating gives CASSSRDRGYYTGELFF.

This rearrangement joins TRBV9 to TRBJ1-2; possible D gene TRBD1, 6 bases. The V end lost 4 bases, the J end lost 0 bases, and 10 bases lay between the germline ends. The CDR3 length is 14 residues. Germline loops: CDR1 SGDLS, CDR2 YYNGEE. The CDR3 nucleotides read TGTGCCAGCAGCATGGACAGAGCTAACTATGGCTACACCTTC. Its protein is CASSMDRANYGYTF.

V and J are TRBV7-8 and TRBJ1-2; no definite D call. The CDR3 spans 11 residues. Germline-derived CDR1 and CDR2 are SGHVS and FQNEAQ. V lost 6 bases, J lost 8 bases, and 10 bases lay in between. The DNA of the CDR3 is TGTGCCAGCAGAGATGTGGGCGGCTACACCTTC. Its protein product is CASRDVGGYTF.

This clone was observed a handful of times. This chain links TRBV6-5 with TRBJ2-1, with TRBD2 identical over 7 bases. After removal of 7 bases from V and 7 bases from J, the junction contained 10 bases not matched to a gene. CDR3 length: 14 amino acids. In germline, CDR1 is MNHEY, CDR2 SVGAGI. The CDR3 region has the DNA TGTGCCAGCACCGCCGGGTTCGGGAGGAATGAGCAGTTCTTC. Its protein product is CASTAGFGRNEQFF.

This clone has a handful of counts. V usage is TRBV7-9 and J usage is TRBJ1-2; a weak D match, TRBD1 (5 bases). This CDR3 is 18 amino acids long. Germline V gene sequence: CDR1 SEHNR, CDR2 FQNEAQ (reference sequence). Trimming took off 4 bases at V and 0 bases at J, with 21 bases between the two ends. CDR3 loop: CASSSESQGTEANYGYTF. The CDR3 nucleotides are TGTGCCAGCAGCTCCGAAAGCCAAGGGACTGAAGCTAACTATGGCTACACCTTC.

J is TRBJ2-2 and V is TRBV9; the D gene could be TRBD1 or TRBD2 (5 bases each). Germline-derived CDR1 and CDR2 are SGDLS and YYNGEE. V was trimmed by 1 base and J by 1 base, leaving 14 bases between them. This CDR3 is 17 amino acids long. The CDR3 spells CASSVSGALLNTGELFF. The CDR3, as DNA: TGTGCCAGCAGCGTATCCGGGGCCCTCTTGAACACCGGGGAGCTGTTTTTT.

The rearrangement links TRBV11-2 to TRBJ2-1; 8 nucleotides align to TRBD1. J was trimmed by 8 bases and V by 4 bases; bases with no gene match: 16. Germline V gene sequence: CDR1 SGHAT, CDR2 FQNNGV. This CDR3 comprises 17 residues. This chain's CDR3 is CASSSFRGPSTGDEQFF. The CDR3 DNA reads as TGTGCCAGCAGCTCATTCAGGGGGCCTTCCACCGGGGATGAGCAGTTCTTC.

This clone was detected ten times or more. The genes are TRBV7-8 and TRBJ2-7; TRBD2 matches at 11 bases. The CDR3 loop spans 15 amino acids. CDR1 and CDR2 from the germline V gene are SGHVS and FQNEAQ. Trimming removed 0 bases from V and 4 bases from J; junction bases left unmatched: 2. DNA of the CDR3: TGTGCCAGCAGCTTAGCTAGCGGGAGGGGATACGAGCAGTACTTC. Its protein is CASSLASGRGYEQYF. The whole variable domain, filled in from reference TRBV7-8 and TRBJ2-7, reads GAGVSQSPRYKVAKRGQDVALRCDPISGHVSLFWYQQALGQGPEFLTYFQNEAQLDKSGLPSDRFFAERPEGSVSTLKIQRTQQEDSAVYLCASSLASGRGYEQYFGPGTRLTVT.

The sample holds a few counts of this clone. This sequence joins TRBV6-6 and TRBJ2-7; 7 bases are a match to TRBD1. With V trimmed by 5 bases and J by 9 bases, 4 bases remained unmatched. The CDR3 loop spans 11 amino acids. From germline, CDR1 is MNHNY and CDR2 SVGAGI (reference sequence). The CDR3 nucleotides read TGTGCCAGCAGTCCCCAGGGGGTGCAGTACTTC. Its protein product is CASSPQGVQYF.

V is TRBV27 and J is TRBJ1-1, with D hard to call. CDR3 length: 12 amino acids. Germline CDR1 MNHEY, CDR2 SMNVEV (reference sequence). The germline V and J ends were trimmed by 5 bases and 0 bases, with 4 bases remaining between them. The CDR3 is CASSDLNTEAFF. CDR3 bases: TGTGCCAGCAGTGACTTGAACACTGAAGCTTTCTTT.

The CDR3 bases are TGTGCCAGCAGCTTAGTGACAGGATCACCCCTCCACTTT. Translation: CASSLVTGSPLHF. The chain combines TRBV7-8 with TRBJ1-6; maybe TRBD1 (6 bases). This CDR3 has 13 amino acids. From germline, CDR1 is SGHVS and CDR2 FQNEAQ. The V end was cut by 1 base, the J end by 10 bases, with 8 bases between.

The V gene is TRBV7-6, the J gene TRBJ2-2; TRBD2 might be the D (5 bases). Trimming removed 8 bases from V and 4 bases from J, with 17 bases in between. CDR3 length equals 15 residues. CDR1 and CDR2 from the germline V gene are SGHVS and FNYEAQ. This CDR3 reads CASRRTPAGTGELFF. CDR3 DNA: TGTGCCAGCCGAAGGACCCCCGCGGGCACCGGGGAGCTGTTTTTT. Using reference TRBV7-6 and TRBJ2-2 for the parts outside the CDR3, the full variable domain is GAGVSQSPRYKVTKRGQDVALRCDPISGHVSLYWYRQALGQGPEFLTYFNYEAQQDKSGLPNDRFSAERPEGSISTLTIQRTEQRDSAMYRCASRRTPAGTGELFFGEGSRLTVL.

The genes are TRBV6-6 and TRBJ2-7; D ambiguous. The CDR3 is 14 residues long. V lost 6 bases to trimming and J lost 5 bases, with 17 bases between them. Germline V gene data show CDR1 as MNHNY and CDR2 as SVGAGI (reference sequence). The CDR3 loop is CASSPGRLGNEQYF. CDR3 bases: TGTGCCAGCAGCCCTGGACGGCTTGGCAACGAGCAGTACTTC.

A few counts support this clone. J is TRBJ1-2 and V is TRBV6-5, with D tentatively TRBD1 (5 bases). The CDR3 consists of 14 residues. V dropped 10 bases and J dropped 7 bases, with 22 bases sitting between them. The germline V gene encodes CDR1 MNHEY and CDR2 SVGAGI. The CDR3 loop is CATGGAGRNRGYTF. CDR3 in DNA: TGTGCCACAGGTGGGGCAGGGAGAAATCGTGGCTACACCTTC.

This chain links TRBV6-1 with TRBJ1-5, with D possibly matching TRBD1 (5 bases). The CDR3 is 15 amino acids. The V gene lost 1 base and the J gene lost 2 bases, with 9 bases spanning the gap. Germline CDR1 MNHNS, CDR2 SASEGT. CDR3: CASSEVGVGNQPQHF. In DNA, the CDR3 is TGTGCCAGCAGTGAAGTGGGGGTCGGCAATCAGCCCCAGCATTTT.

V is TRBV2 and J is TRBJ2-5; D remains unclear. This CDR3 comprises 15 residues. The V and J ends lost 2 bases and 2 bases respectively, with 12 bases between them. Looked up from germline, CDR1 is SNHLY and CDR2 is FYNNEI. CDR3 region: CASSESLGIQETQYF. CDR3 in DNA: TGTGCCAGCAGTGAAAGTTTGGGCATTCAAGAGACCCAGTACTTC.

This clone was recorded a few times. The chain recombines TRBV6-4 with TRBJ2-1, with D possibly TRBD2 on 6 matching bases. The CDR3 length is 12 residues. Germline V gives CDR1 MRHNA, CDR2 SNTAGT. The CDR3 nucleotides read TGTCAAGGGGACTCACAACCCAATGAGCAGTTCTTC. The encoded protein is CQGDSQPNEQFF.

The table lists this clone with a count of one. The V call is TRBV5-8, the J call TRBJ2-2, with 10 positions matching TRBD2. Germline lookup yields CDR1 SGHTS and CDR2 YDEGEE. The ends lost 1 base at V and 1 base at J; junction bases unmatched: 10. The CDR3 spans 19 residues. CDR3 nucleotide sequence: TGTGCCAGCAGCTTGTGGGTCCTAGCGGGAGAGGTGAACACCGGGGAGCTGTTTTTT. Translated: CASSLWVLAGEVNTGELFF. The full variable domain, in which reference TRBV5-8 and TRBJ2-2 provide the parts outside the CDR3, is EAGVTQSPTHLIKTRGQQATLRCSPISGHTSVYWYQQALGLGLQFLLWYDEGEERNRGNFPPRFSGRQFPNYSSELNVNALELEDSALYLCASSLWVLAGEVNTGELFFGEGSRLTVL.

In its sample, this clone was seen a few times. This chain's CDR3 is CASSRGNTEAFF. CDR3 sequence (DNA): TGTGCCAGCAGCAGGGGGAACACTGAAGCTTTCTTT. The chain joins TRBV11-2 to TRBJ1-1; D might be TRBD1 (5 bases). The CDR3 consists of 12 residues. Between the trimmed V and J ends, which lost 5 bases and 1 base, there was a span of 5 bases. CDR1 is SGHAT, CDR2 FQNNGV, per germline. Looking up the rest from reference TRBV11-2 and TRBJ1-1 gives the full variable domain: EAGVAQSPRYKIIEKRQSVAFWCNPISGHATLYWYQQILGQGPKLLIQFQNNGVVDDSQLPKDRFSAERLKGVDSTLKIQPAKLEDSAVYLCASSRGNTEAFFGQGTRLTVV.

The sample holds a few counts of this clone. The chain links TRBV2 to TRBJ2-2, with 7 bases aligning to TRBD2. Per germline, CDR1 SNHLY and CDR2 FYNNEI. V was pared by 6 bases and J by 0 bases, with 1 base of the junction left unmatched. The CDR3 covers 14 residues. The DNA for the CDR3 is TGTGCCAGCAGGGCGGGAGCGAACACCGGGGAGCTGTTTTTT. This gives the protein CASRAGANTGELFF.

This clone was observed a few times. The chain combines TRBV15 with TRBJ1-5; D not resolved. Germline V gene lookup returns CDR1 LNHNV and CDR2 YYDKDF (reference sequence). The V gene lost 8 bases and the J gene lost 5 bases, with 10 bases spanning the gap. The CDR3 is 12 residues long. The CDR3 nucleotides are TGTGCCACCTCTGTGGGTTATCAGCCCCAGCATTTT. Its translation: CATSVGYQPQHF.

CDR3 sequence reads: CASSTGTDTQYF. The CDR3 nucleotides read TGTGCCAGCAGTACAGGGACAGATACGCAGTATTTT. The gene calls are TRBV2 and TRBJ2-3, with D perhaps TRBD1 (6 bases). The germline V gene encodes CDR1 SNHLY and CDR2 FYNNEI. Between the trimmed V and J ends, which lost 5 bases and 3 bases, there was a span of 6 bases. The CDR3 totals 12 residues.

The chain is built from TRBV19 and TRBJ1-2, with a weak D call TRBD1 (5 bases). The germline CDR1 and CDR2 sequences are LNHDA and SQIVND (reference sequence). The CDR3 covers 14 residues. The V end lost 7 bases, the J end lost 3 bases, and 15 bases lay between the germline ends. CDR3 loop: CASTPQGRYYGYTF. The CDR3 DNA reads as TGTGCCAGTACCCCCCAGGGCCGATACTATGGCTACACCTTC.

This clone was seen once. The V gene is TRBV9, the J gene TRBJ2-1; no clear D. The CDR3 consists of 15 residues. Looked up from germline, CDR1 is SGDLS and CDR2 is YYNGEE. V gave up 0 bases and J gave up 2 bases, with 9 bases separating them. CDR3 loop: CASSVGLGTYNEQFF. The CDR3 bases are TGTGCCAGCAGCGTAGGACTTGGCACCTACAATGAGCAGTTCTTC. Variable domain in full (rest from reference TRBV9 and TRBJ2-1): DSGVTQTPKHLITATGQRVTLRCSPRSGDLSVYWYQQSLDQGLQFLIQYYNGEERAKGNILERFSAQQFPDLHSELNLSSLELGDSALYFCASSVGLGTYNEQFFGPGTRLTVL.

The count of this clone is one. The rearrangement links TRBV5-1 to TRBJ2-3, with 8 bases identical to TRBD2. CDR1 and CDR2 from the germline V gene are SGHRS and YFSETQ. The CDR3 has 14 residues. With 5 bases clipped from V and 5 bases from J, the junction kept 7 bases outside the gene matches. The CDR3 loop reads CASSSPGGGDTQYF. In DNA, the CDR3 is TGCGCCAGCAGTTCCCCGGGGGGGGGAGATACGCAGTATTTT.

Comment on this clone: Other DNA sequences in the same sample also yield this CDR3. The CDR3 DNA sequence: TGTGCCAGCAATGAGCAGCGCCGCATTTCGGGGGAGCTGTTTTTT. Translation gives CASNEQRRISGELFF. The rearrangement uses TRBV6-1 and TRBJ2-2; D unresolved. This CDR3 comprises 15 residues. V was trimmed by 7 bases and J by 8 bases, leaving 20 bases between them. Per germline, CDR1 MNHNS and CDR2 SASEGT.

Only a few counts were recorded for this clone. This chain joins TRBV28 and TRBJ2-7, with D possibly matching TRBD2 (6 bases). The germline gives CDR1 MDHEN, CDR2 SYDVKM. This CDR3 has 14 amino acids. Trimming took off 9 bases at V and 8 bases at J, with 23 bases between the two ends. The chain's CDR3 is CASTTVGGNLKQYF. The CDR3 nucleotides are TGTGCCAGTACCACGGTTGGAGGGAATCTAAAGCAGTACTTC.

This clone occurred a few times. The CDR3, as DNA: TGTGCCAGCACTACAGACAGGGCCTATGGCTACACCTTC. Its translation: CASTTDRAYGYTF. The chain employs TRBV2 and TRBJ1-2, with 7 bases matching TRBD1. The CDR3 consists of 13 residues. Germline V CDR1 and CDR2: SNHLY, FYNNEI. V lost 7 bases to trimming and J lost 4 bases; unmatched junction nucleotides: 6.

The gene calls are TRBV19 and TRBJ1-2; possible D gene TRBD1, 6 bases. V was cut by 7 bases and J by 1 base, with 13 bases left in between. Germline CDR1 is LNHDA and CDR2 is SQIVND (reference sequence). CDR3 length equals 14 residues. The CDR3, as DNA: TGTGCCAGTACTGCGACAGGCCTTAACTATGGCTACACCTTC. It yields the protein CASTATGLNYGYTF.

The chain couples TRBV11-3 to TRBJ1-1; perhaps TRBD1 as D (5 bases). The ends were cut back, 1 base at V and 3 bases at J, with 12 bases in the middle. The germline V gene encodes CDR1 SGHNT and CDR2 YENEEA. CDR3 length: 15 amino acids. CDR3 coding DNA: TGTGCCAGCAGCTTAGCCGGGGCCGCATACACTGAAGCTTTCTTT. Residues: CASSLAGAAYTEAFF.